A selection of T cell receptor beta chains follows, all from one sample in a study of identical twins. In TCRdb, the 5' RACE reads were re-called with MiXCR into one record per CDR3 protein. The profile shows roughly 250,000 distinct CDR3 sequences, over 12% of them singletons. The sequenced material came from memory (CD45RO+) T cells sorted from blood. Every receptor here comes from a woman between 18 and 29 years old in good health. Both conserved end residues are part of each CDR3. Each record gives: CDR3 protein, CDR3 DNA, D gene, J gene, V gene, clone size. A D gene is named only where the DNA matches it firmly. Rows give clone size only sometimes, using once, few, many, or a class for an expanded clone.

CDR3: CASAGQIIATNEKLFF; DNA: TGTGCCAGTGCGGGGCAGATTATAGCAACTAATGAAAAACTGTTTTTT; D: .; J: TRBJ1-4; V: TRBV7-8; size: .
CDR3: CASRKDSSTGELFF; DNA: TGTGCCAGCAGGAAGGACAGTTCCACCGGGGAGCTGTTTTTT; D: .; J: TRBJ2-2; V: TRBV6-4; size: few
CDR3: CASSWVSKNIQYF; DNA: TGTGCCAGCAGTTGGGTTAGCAAAAACATTCAGTACTTC; D: .; J: TRBJ2-4; V: TRBV5-6; size: many
CDR3: CASSGPVRTPFLTDTQYF; DNA: TGTGCCAGCAGCGGGCCAGTTAGGACACCGTTTTTGACAGATACGCAGTATTTT; D: .; J: TRBJ2-3; V: TRBV11-2; size: .
CDR3: CASSFGIQGDTEAFF; DNA: TGTGCCAGCAGCTTTGGGATCCAGGGAGACACTGAAGCTTTCTTT; D: .; J: TRBJ1-1; V: TRBV7-2; size: .
CDR3: CASSLDRDTDTQYF; DNA: TGTGCCAGCAGCTTAGATCGCGATACAGATACGCAGTATTTT; D: .; J: TRBJ2-3; V: TRBV11-3; size: .
CDR3: CASSFAEASGYEQYF; DNA: TGTGCCAGCAGCTTCGCTGAGGCTAGCGGGTACGAGCAGTACTTC; D: TRBD2; J: TRBJ2-7; V: TRBV5-6; size: many
CDR3: CASSLVGGEPLHF; DNA: TGCGCCAGCAGCTTGGTGGGAGGCGAACCCCTCCACTTT; D: .; J: TRBJ1-6; V: TRBV5-1; size: many
CDR3: CASSLTARNEQFF; DNA: TGTGCCAGCAGCTTGACAGCTCGCAATGAGCAGTTCTTC; D: .; J: TRBJ2-1; V: TRBV7-8; size: .
CDR3: CASTSASYEQYF; DNA: TGCGCCAGCACCAGCGCGTCCTACGAGCAGTACTTC; D: .; J: TRBJ2-7; V: TRBV5-1; size: few
CDR3: CASSPTRNEQFF; DNA: TGTGCCAGCAGCCCAACACGCAATGAGCAGTTCTTC; D: .; J: TRBJ2-1; V: TRBV7-6; size: few
CDR3: CASSTGLGQPQHF; DNA: TGTGCCAGCAGCACAGGACTTGGACAGCCCCAGCATTTT; D: .; J: TRBJ1-5; V: TRBV12-3/TRBV12-4; size: few
CDR3: CASSVGRSQETQYF; DNA: TGTGCCAGCAGCGTAGGACGGAGCCAAGAGACCCAGTACTTC; D: .; J: TRBJ2-5; V: TRBV9; size: few
CDR3: CASSETGLYGYTF; DNA: TGTGCCAGCAGTGAAACGGGACTCTATGGCTACACCTTC; D: .; J: TRBJ1-2; V: TRBV6-1; size: once
CDR3: CASSLDIVPETQYF; DNA: TGTGCCAGCAGCTTGGATATAGTCCCAGAGACCCAGTACTTC; D: .; J: TRBJ2-5; V: TRBV5-6; size: few
CDR3: CASSKRDAVPNSPLHF; DNA: TGTGCCAGCAGCAAACGGGACGCCGTACCTAATTCACCCCTCCACTTT; D: .; J: TRBJ1-6; V: TRBV5-5; size: .